This T cell receptor (beta chain) was captured by sequencing in a study of T-cell reconstitution after alpha-beta-depleted transplantation in children. V gave up 2 bases and J gave up 6 bases; unmatched junction bases: 9. This CDR3 region has 16 residues. CDR1 SEHNR and CDR2 FQNEAQ come from the germline V gene (reference sequence). During its preparation, the TCRbeta library received unique molecular identifiers. TCRdb fed the PCR reads into MiXCR, producing one record per CDR3 protein. This sample has approximately 350,000 distinct CDR3 sequences; 16% occur once, and the top ten carry just over 40%. Study outcomes and limitations: Expanded graft clones, several hundred of them, were reportedly the source of alpha-beta T cells about two months after transplant. At one year after transplant, newly produced T cells mostly accounted for T-cell counts and diversity.

About this clonotype itself: The antigen is unknown.

The chain employs TRBV7-9 and TRBJ2-1; 8 bases match TRBD2. The source material was PBMCs, mostly from graft donor cells, sampled 360 days after TCRalphabeta/CD19-depleted stem cell transplant. The sequence derives from a male patient between 2 and 9 years old who had a stem cell transplant for acute lymphoblastic leukemia, so the T cells may come from the graft donor. In DNA, the CDR3 is TGTGCCAGCAGCTTACCAGGGACTAGTGGTTCCAATGAGCAGTTCTTC. It yields the protein CASSLPGTSGSNEQFF.